The TCR beta chain under discussion was sequenced for a study of Graves' ophthalmopathy and Graves' hyperthyroidism. Study-wide results and caveats: Appearing in blood as well were most expanded thyroid clonotypes above 0.001 frequency.

Germline CDR1 is DFQATT and CDR2 is SNEGSKA (reference sequence). The CDR3 sequence is 13 residues long. RNA served as the template for amplifying TCR beta CDR3 regions. HTBI-primed first-round RT-PCR preceded second-round multiplex PCR. TCRdb re-called the multiplex PCR reads through MiXCR, storing one row per CDR3 protein. Of about 740,000 distinct CDR3 sequences listed, around 40% are singletons. Points on this clonotype: Its cognate antigen is unknown. Germline is not matched at one junction end, which may reflect a read error.

The specimen sequenced was peripheral blood. This sequence joins TRBV20-1 and TRBJ2-5; D possibly matches TRBD1 or TRBD2 (6 bases each). The origin of this receptor is an adult man with Graves' ophthalmopathy. CDR3 nucleotide sequence: TGCAGTGCTAGTCTACCGGGGGCAGAGGCCCAGTACTTC. Translating gives CSASLPGAEAQYF.